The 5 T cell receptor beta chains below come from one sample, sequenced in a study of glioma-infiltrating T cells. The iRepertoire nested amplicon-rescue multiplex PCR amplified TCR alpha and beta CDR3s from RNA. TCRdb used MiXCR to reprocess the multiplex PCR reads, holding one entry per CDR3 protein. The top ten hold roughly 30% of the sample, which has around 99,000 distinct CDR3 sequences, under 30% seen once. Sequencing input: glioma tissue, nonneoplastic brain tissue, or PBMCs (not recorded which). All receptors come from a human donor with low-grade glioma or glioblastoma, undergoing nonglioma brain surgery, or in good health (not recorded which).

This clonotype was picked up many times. The CDR3 nucleotides are TGTGCCAGTACTCAGGGGTACACCGGGGAGCTGTTTTTT. Its protein product is CASTQGYTGELFF. The chain combines TRBV19 with TRBJ2-2, with D possibly TRBD1 on 6 matching bases. The CDR3 runs to 13 residues. CDR1 is LNHDA, CDR2 SQIVND, per germline (reference sequence). V lost 7 bases to trimming and J lost 3 bases, with 9 bases between them.

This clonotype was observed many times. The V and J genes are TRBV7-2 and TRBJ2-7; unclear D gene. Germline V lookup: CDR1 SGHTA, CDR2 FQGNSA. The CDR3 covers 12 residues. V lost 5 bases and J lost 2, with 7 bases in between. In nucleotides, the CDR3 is TGTGCCAGCAGCCCTGGGGCCTACGAGCAGTACTTC. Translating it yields CASSPGAYEQYF.

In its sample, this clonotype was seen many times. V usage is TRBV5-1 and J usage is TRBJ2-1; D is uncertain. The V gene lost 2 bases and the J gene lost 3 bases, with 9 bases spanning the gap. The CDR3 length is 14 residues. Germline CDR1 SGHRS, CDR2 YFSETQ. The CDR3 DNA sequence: TGCGCCAGCAGCTTCAATAACGACTACAATGAGCAGTTCTTC. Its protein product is CASSFNNDYNEQFF. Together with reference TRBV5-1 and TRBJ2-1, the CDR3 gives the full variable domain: KAGVTQTPRYLIKTRGQQVTLSCSPISGHRSVSWYQQTPGQGLQFLFEYFSETQRNKGNFPGRFSGRQFSNSRSEMNVSTLELGDSALYLCASSFNNDYNEQFFGPGTRLTVL.

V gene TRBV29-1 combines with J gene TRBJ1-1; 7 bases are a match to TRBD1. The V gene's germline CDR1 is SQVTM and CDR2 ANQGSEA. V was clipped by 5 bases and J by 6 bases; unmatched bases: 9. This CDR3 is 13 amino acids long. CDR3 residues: CSVQQGRTPEAFF. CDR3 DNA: TGCAGCGTTCAACAGGGGAGGACTCCTGAAGCTTTCTTT.

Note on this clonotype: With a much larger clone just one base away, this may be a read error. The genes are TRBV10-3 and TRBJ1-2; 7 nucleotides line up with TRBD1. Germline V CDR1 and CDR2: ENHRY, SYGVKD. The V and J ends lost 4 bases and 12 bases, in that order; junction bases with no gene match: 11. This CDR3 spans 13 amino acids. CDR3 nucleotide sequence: TGTGCCATCAGTGGACCCGCGGGGACAGAGAACACCTTC. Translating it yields CAISGPAGTENTF.